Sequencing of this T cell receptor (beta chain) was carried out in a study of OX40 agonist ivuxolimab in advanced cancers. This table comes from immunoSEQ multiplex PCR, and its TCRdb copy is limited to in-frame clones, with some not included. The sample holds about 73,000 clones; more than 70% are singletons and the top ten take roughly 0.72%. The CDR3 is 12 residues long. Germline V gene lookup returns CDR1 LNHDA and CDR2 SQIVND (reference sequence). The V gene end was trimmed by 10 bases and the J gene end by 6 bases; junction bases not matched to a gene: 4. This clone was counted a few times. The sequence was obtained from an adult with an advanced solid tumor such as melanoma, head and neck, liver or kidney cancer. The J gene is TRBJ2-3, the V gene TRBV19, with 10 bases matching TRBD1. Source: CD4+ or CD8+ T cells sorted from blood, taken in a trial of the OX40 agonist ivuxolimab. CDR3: CATMTGGDTQYF. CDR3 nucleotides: TGTGCCACGATGACAGGGGGCGATACGCAGTATTTT.